One and the same sample provided the 24 T cell receptor beta chains below, sequenced in a study of blood T cell repertoires in COVID-19. The protocol was immunoSEQ multiplex PCR, while the TCRdb copy is restricted to in-frame clones and leaves out a portion. The data show approximately 93,000 clones, about four fifths seen once. The specimen was peripheral blood. These TCRs come from an elderly woman with acute or convalescent COVID-19.

This chain links TRBV28 with TRBJ1-2; 11 nucleotides agree with TRBD1. V gave up 5 bases and J gave up 7 bases; unmatched junction bases: 9. Germline lookup yields CDR1 MDHEN and CDR2 SYDVKM. This CDR3 has 15 residues. In DNA form, the CDR3 reads TGTGCCAGCAGTGCGTGGGACAGGGGGGCTTTTGGCTACACCTTC. Amino acid sequence: CASSAWDRGAFGYTF.

The chain employs TRBV7-2 and TRBJ1-2, with TRBD1 identical over 7 bases. Germline CDR1 SGHTA, CDR2 FQGNSA. The trim removed 1 base at V and 4 bases at J, leaving 6 bases unmatched. The CDR3 is made up of 15 amino acids. The CDR3 coding sequence is TGTGCCAGCAGCTTAGGGCACAGGGGAGCCTATGGCTACACCTTC. It yields the protein CASSLGHRGAYGYTF. Supplemented by reference TRBV7-2 and TRBJ1-2, the full variable domain reads GAGVSQSPSNKVTEKGKDVELRCDPISGHTALYWYRQSLGQGLEFLIYFQGNSAPDKSGLPSDRFSAERTGGSVSTLTIQRTQQEDSAVYLCASSLGHRGAYGYTFGSGTRLTVV.

V gene TRBV19 combines with J gene TRBJ1-1; possible D gene TRBD1, 6 bases. V lost 7 bases to trimming and J lost 4 bases, with 13 bases between them. This CDR3 is 13 amino acids long. Germline CDR1 reads LNHDA; CDR2 reads SQIVND (reference sequence). The CDR3 DNA reads TGTGCCAGTAATGGTAGGGGGGGCACTGAAGCTTTCTTT. The encoded protein is CASNGRGGTEAFF. The full variable domain, rest sourced from reference TRBV19 and TRBJ1-1, is DGGITQSPKYLFRKEGQNVTLSCEQNLNHDAMYWYRQDPGQGLRLIYYSQIVNDFQKGDIAEGYSVSREKKESFPLTVTSAQKNPTAFYLCASNGRGGTEAFFGQGTRLTVV.

A few counts support this clone. The chain has TRBV10-3 and TRBJ2-1, with TRBD1 matching 11 bases. Germline V gene lookup returns CDR1 ENHRY and CDR2 SYGVKD. Trimming took 4 bases from V and 7 from J; bases not matched to a gene: 9. The CDR3 runs to 16 residues. The CDR3 protein is CAISGGGTGGSNEQFF. In DNA form, the CDR3 reads TGTGCCATCAGTGGGGGAGGGACAGGGGGTTCAAATGAGCAGTTCTTC.

A single count supports this clone. The chain employs TRBV4-3 and TRBJ1-1; weak D call: TRBD1 (5 bases). Trimming removed 4 bases at V and 8 bases at J, with 17 bases between. The CDR3 covers 14 residues. Germline CDR1 is LGHNA and CDR2 is YSLEER. The CDR3 region is CASSPDTGPTEAFF. The CDR3 coding sequence is TGCGCCAGCAGCCCGGACACCGGGCCCACCGAAGCTTTCTTT.

The chain links TRBV7-2 to TRBJ2-3; 8 bases are a match to TRBD2. V shed 5 bases, J shed 1 base, and the junction held 2 bases outside the gene matches. Germline V CDR1 and CDR2: SGHTA, FQGNSA. The CDR3 spans 14 residues. CDR3 nucleotides: TGTGCCAGCAGCCTTAGCGGGGGCACAGATACGCAGTATTTT. Its protein product is CASSLSGGTDTQYF.

This clone was observed a few times. J is TRBJ1-1 and V is TRBV6-5; 10 bases align to TRBD1. Germline V gene lookup returns CDR1 MNHEY and CDR2 SVGAGI. V lost 6 bases, J lost 3 bases, and 4 bases stayed unmatched. The CDR3 covers 14 residues. The CDR3 DNA reads TGTGCCAGCAGATCCGGACAGGGGGACACTGAAGCTTTCTTT. Amino acid sequence: CASRSGQGDTEAFF.

The CDR3 region has the DNA TGTGCCAGCACTATGGTGGGCACAGATACGCAGTATTTT. Protein sequence: CASTMVGTDTQYF. The rearrangement joins TRBV7-8 to TRBJ2-3; D not resolved. Trimming left V 7 bases short and J 1 base short, with 9 bases between. The germline CDR1 and CDR2 sequences are SGHVS and FQNEAQ. CDR3 length: 13 residues.

In this sample, this clone turned up once. The chain has TRBV4-3 and TRBJ2-7, with 10 nucleotides matching TRBD1. The CDR3 runs to 16 residues. V lost 0 bases and J lost 2; bases outside the gene matches: 4. Germline-derived CDR1 and CDR2 are LGHNA and YSLEER. CDR3 in DNA: TGCGCCAGCAGCCAAGATCGAGGACAGGGGGCCTACGAGCAGTACTTC. Translating gives CASSQDRGQGAYEQYF.

V is TRBV5-6 and J is TRBJ1-3, with 7 bases lining up with TRBD1. The CDR3 has 15 amino acids. V shed 4 bases and J 3 bases; nucleotides not matched to a gene: 7. CDR1 is SGHDT and CDR2 is YYEEEE in the germline V gene. The DNA of the CDR3 is TGTGCCAGCAGCCGGGACAGCCGTAATGGAAACACCATATATTTT. Translation: CASSRDSRNGNTIYF. The variable domain in full, with the rest retrieved from reference TRBV5-6 and TRBJ1-3, is DAGVTQSPTHLIKTRGQQVTLRCSPKSGHDTVSWYQQALGQGPQFIFQYYEEEERQRGNFPDRFSGHQFPNYSSELNVNALLLGDSALYLCASSRDSRNGNTIYFGEGSWLTVV.

The V call is TRBV12-3 or TRBV12-4, the J call TRBJ2-7, with TRBD1 as a possible D gene (5 bases). V was shortened by 2 bases and J by 7 bases, with 12 bases between the two germline ends. The CDR3 is 13 residues long. The CDR3 is CASSLRGNGEQYF. For the CDR3, the DNA is TGTGCCAGCAGTTTAAGGGGCAACGGGGAGCAGTACTTC.

This clone was seen only a few times. V is TRBV6-5 and J is TRBJ2-1; D might be TRBD2 (6 bases). V lost 6 bases to trimming and J lost 8 bases, with 20 bases between them. Germline V CDR1 and CDR2: MNHEY, SVGAGI. This CDR3 has 15 residues. CDR3 loop: CASRVAGTGRDEQFF. The CDR3 region has the DNA TGTGCCAGCAGGGTTGCGGGAACTGGAAGGGATGAGCAGTTCTTC.

The V and J genes are TRBV11-3 and TRBJ2-7; D not certain. Germline values: CDR1 SGHNT, CDR2 YENEEA. The V end lost 5 bases, the J end lost 0 bases, and 14 bases lay between the germline ends. This CDR3 has 15 amino acids. CDR3 amino acids: CASSPRSRPSYEQYF. CDR3 bases: TGTGCCAGCAGCCCCCGGTCGAGGCCCTCCTACGAGCAGTACTTC.

The CDR3 loop is CASSTTPGLAGEQYF. CDR3 DNA sequence: TGTGCCAGCAGCACGACCCCGGGACTAGCGGGCGAGCAGTACTTC. The rearrangement joins TRBV7-2 to TRBJ2-7; 12 bases are a match to TRBD2. The junction had 8 bases not matched to a gene; V was cut back by 5 bases and J by 6 bases. The CDR3 loop spans 15 amino acids. Germline CDR1 SGHTA, CDR2 FQGNSA.

The CDR3 reads CASSLKRGFEKLFF. The DNA for the CDR3 is TGTGCCAGTAGCCTCAAGAGAGGGTTTGAAAAACTGTTTTTT. This chain links TRBV19 with TRBJ1-4, with D unclear. Germline loops: CDR1 LNHDA, CDR2 SQIVND (reference sequence). V was trimmed by 6 bases and J by 7 bases, leaving 15 bases between them. The CDR3 is made up of 14 amino acids.

The rearrangement uses TRBV2 and TRBJ1-2; tentatively, D is TRBD1 (5 bases). The V and J ends lost 7 bases and 4 bases respectively, with 13 bases between them. This CDR3 region has 13 residues. The germline CDR1 and CDR2 sequences are SNHLY and FYNNEI. The CDR3 DNA sequence: TGTGCCAGCACCCTGGAGGGGATCTATGGCTACACCTTC. Translated, it gives CASTLEGIYGYTF.

This clone was seen a handful of times. The rearrangement uses TRBV6-5 and TRBJ2-3; D perhaps matches TRBD2 (6 bases). V gave up 7 bases and J gave up 0 bases, with 11 bases separating them. The germline V gene has CDR1 MNHEY and CDR2 SVGAGI. This CDR3 has 14 residues. The CDR3 region has the DNA TGTGCCAGCAAGTTCGCGGGAAGCACAGATACGCAGTATTTT. Amino acids: CASKFAGSTDTQYF.

V gene TRBV7-3 combines with J gene TRBJ2-2; D gene ambiguous. In germline, CDR1 is SGHTA, CDR2 FQGTGA. Trimming took off 5 bases at V and 6 bases at J, with 7 bases between the two ends. The CDR3 spans 12 residues. The CDR3 spells CASSQHPGELFF. In DNA form, the CDR3 reads TGTGCCAGCAGCCAACATCCCGGGGAGCTGTTTTTT.

The CDR3 DNA reads TGTGCCAGCAGCGTAGGAGTCGAGCAGCCCCAGCATTTT. Translated: CASSVGVEQPQHF. V gene TRBV9 combines with J gene TRBJ1-5, with unresolved D. V lost 0 bases to trimming and J lost 7 bases, with 8 bases between them. There are 13 residues in the CDR3. The V gene's germline CDR1 is SGDLS and CDR2 YYNGEE.

The chain links TRBV21-1 to TRBJ2-1; the table calls TRBD2, which could not be checked here. TRBV21-1 is designated a pseudogene. The CDR3 runs 17 residues. This chain's CDR3 is CASSKGSLVGRLTEQFF. The CDR3 coding sequence is TGTGCCAGCAGCAAAGGGTCTCTAGTCGGGAGGTTGACTGAGCAGTTCTTC.

The rearrangement links TRBV13 to TRBJ1-4; no clear D gene. CDR1 PRHDT and CDR2 FYEKMQ come from the germline V gene (reference sequence). The V end lost 5 bases, the J end lost 5 bases, and 15 bases lay between the germline ends. The CDR3 loop spans 15 amino acids. In DNA form, the CDR3 reads TGTGCCAGCAGCCGGCAGGCGGGAGGGAATGAAAAACTGTTTTTT. The encoded protein is CASSRQAGGNEKLFF.

The rearrangement links TRBV25-1 to TRBJ2-7, with D tentatively TRBD1 (5 bases). V lost 3 bases to trimming and J lost 3 bases, with 15 bases between them. The CDR3 totals 15 residues. Germline CDR1 reads MGHDK; CDR2 reads SYGVNS. The CDR3: CASSDQGSQSYEQYF. CDR3 nucleotides: TGTGCCAGCAGTGACCAGGGCTCCCAAAGCTACGAGCAGTACTTC.

This sequence joins TRBV4-1 and TRBJ2-3, with D maybe TRBD2 (6 bases). V lost 4 bases and J 14 bases, leaving 25 bases between the germline ends. From germline, CDR1 is MGHRA and CDR2 YSYEKL. This CDR3 comprises 15 residues. In DNA form, the CDR3 reads TGCGCCAGCAGCCGAGTCCCGGGACTCGCTTATCCGGGGTATTTT. Translating it yields CASSRVPGLAYPGYF.

The rearrangement joins TRBV6-1 to TRBJ1-1; possibly TRBD1 for D (5 bases). This CDR3 has 15 amino acids. With 8 bases removed from V and 1 base from J, the gap between germline ends came to 17 bases. CDR1 is MNHNS and CDR2 is SASEGT in the germline V gene. The DNA for the CDR3 is TGTGCCAGCTTAGGAGTAGGACAATCGAACACTGAAGCTTTCTTT. This translates into CASLGVGQSNTEAFF.